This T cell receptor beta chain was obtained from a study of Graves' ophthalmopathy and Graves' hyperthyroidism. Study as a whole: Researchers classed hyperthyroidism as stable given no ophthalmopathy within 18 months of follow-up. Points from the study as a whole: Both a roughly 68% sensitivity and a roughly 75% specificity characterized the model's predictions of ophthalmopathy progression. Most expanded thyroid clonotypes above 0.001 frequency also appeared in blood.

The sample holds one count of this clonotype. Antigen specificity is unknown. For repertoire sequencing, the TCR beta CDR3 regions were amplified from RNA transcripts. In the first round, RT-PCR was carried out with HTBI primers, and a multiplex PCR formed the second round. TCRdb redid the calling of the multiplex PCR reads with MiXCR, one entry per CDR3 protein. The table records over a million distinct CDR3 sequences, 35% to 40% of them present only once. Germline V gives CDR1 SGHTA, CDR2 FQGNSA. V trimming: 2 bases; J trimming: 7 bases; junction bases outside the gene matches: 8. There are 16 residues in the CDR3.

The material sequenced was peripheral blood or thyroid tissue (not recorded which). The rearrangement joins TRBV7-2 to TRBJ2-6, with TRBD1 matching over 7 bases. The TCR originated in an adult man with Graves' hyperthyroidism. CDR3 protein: CASSLSRDRVANVLTF. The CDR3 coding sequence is TGTGCCAGCAGCTTATCGCGAGACAGGGTAGCCAACGTCCTGACTTTC.